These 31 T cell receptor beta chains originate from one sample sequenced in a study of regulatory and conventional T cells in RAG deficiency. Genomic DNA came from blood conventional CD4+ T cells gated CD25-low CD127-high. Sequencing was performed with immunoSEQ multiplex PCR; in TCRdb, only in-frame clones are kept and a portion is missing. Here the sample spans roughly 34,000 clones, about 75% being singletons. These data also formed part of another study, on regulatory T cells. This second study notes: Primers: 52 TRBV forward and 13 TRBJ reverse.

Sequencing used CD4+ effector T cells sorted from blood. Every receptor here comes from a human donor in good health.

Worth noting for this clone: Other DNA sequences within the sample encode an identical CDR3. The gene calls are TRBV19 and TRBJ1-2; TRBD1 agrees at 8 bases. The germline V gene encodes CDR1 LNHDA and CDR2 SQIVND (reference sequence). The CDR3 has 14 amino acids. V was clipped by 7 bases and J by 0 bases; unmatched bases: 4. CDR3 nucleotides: TGTGCCAGTACACCGGGACAGGCTAACTATGGCTACACCTTC. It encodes CASTPGQANYGYTF. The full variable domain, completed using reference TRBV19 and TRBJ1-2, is DGGITQSPKYLFRKEGQNVTLSCEQNLNHDAMYWYRQDPGQGLRLIYYSQIVNDFQKGDIAEGYSVSREKKESFPLTVTSAQKNPTAFYLCASTPGQANYGYTFGSGTRLTVV.

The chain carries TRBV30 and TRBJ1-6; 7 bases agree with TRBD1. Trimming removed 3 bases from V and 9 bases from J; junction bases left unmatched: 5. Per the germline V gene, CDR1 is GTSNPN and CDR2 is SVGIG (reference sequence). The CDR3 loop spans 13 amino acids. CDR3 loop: CAWRNRGSSPLHF. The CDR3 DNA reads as TGTGCCTGGAGAAACAGGGGTAGTTCACCCCTCCACTTT.

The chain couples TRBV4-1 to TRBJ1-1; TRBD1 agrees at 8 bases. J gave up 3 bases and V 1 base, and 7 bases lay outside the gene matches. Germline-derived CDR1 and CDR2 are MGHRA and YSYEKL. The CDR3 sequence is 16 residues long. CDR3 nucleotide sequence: TGCGCCAGCAGCCAAGGTTTGCGGGACAGGTACACTGAAGCTTTCTTT. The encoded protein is CASSQGLRDRYTEAFF.

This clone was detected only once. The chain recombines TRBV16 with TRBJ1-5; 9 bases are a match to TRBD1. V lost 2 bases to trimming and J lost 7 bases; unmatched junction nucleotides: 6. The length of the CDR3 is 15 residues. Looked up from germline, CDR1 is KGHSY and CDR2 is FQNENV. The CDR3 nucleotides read TGTGCCAGCAGCCAAGCGGGACAGGGTGGACAGCCCCAGCATTTT. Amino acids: CASSQAGQGGQPQHF. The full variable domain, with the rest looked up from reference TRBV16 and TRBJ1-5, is GEEVAQTPKHLVRGEGQKAKLYCAPIKGHSYVFWYQQVLKNEFKFLISFQNENVFDETGMPKERFSAKCLPNSPCSLEIQATKLEDSAVYFCASSQAGQGGQPQHFGDGTRLSIL.

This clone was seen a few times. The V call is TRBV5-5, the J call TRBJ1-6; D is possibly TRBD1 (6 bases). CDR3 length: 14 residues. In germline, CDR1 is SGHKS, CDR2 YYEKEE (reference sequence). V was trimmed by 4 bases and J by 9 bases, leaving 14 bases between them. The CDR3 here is CASSPTGGGSPLHF. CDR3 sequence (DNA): TGTGCCAGCAGCCCTACCGGAGGGGGTTCACCCCTCCACTTT.

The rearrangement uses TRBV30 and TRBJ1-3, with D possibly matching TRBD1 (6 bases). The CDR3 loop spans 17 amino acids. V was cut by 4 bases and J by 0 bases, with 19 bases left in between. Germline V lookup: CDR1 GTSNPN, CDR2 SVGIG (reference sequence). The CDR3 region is CAWNPTDRSPSGNTIYF. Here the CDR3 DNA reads TGTGCCTGGAATCCCACCGACAGGAGTCCCTCTGGAAACACCATATATTTT.

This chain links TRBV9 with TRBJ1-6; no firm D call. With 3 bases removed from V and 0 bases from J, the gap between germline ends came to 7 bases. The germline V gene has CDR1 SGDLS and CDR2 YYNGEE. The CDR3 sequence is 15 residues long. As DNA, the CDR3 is TGTGCCAGCAGCGCCGCGGACTCCTATAATTCACCCCTCCACTTT. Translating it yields CASSAADSYNSPLHF.

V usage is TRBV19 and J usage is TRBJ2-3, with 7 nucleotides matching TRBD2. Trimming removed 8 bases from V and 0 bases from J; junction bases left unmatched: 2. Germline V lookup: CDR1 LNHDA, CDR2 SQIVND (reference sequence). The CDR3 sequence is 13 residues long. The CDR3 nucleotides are TGTGCCAGTTCTAGCGGTAGCACAGATACGCAGTATTTT. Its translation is CASSSGSTDTQYF.

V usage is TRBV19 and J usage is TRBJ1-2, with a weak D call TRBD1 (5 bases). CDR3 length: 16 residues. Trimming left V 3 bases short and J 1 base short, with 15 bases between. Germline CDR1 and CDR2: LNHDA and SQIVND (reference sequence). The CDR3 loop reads CASSIVSGTLNYGYTF. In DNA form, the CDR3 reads TGTGCCAGTAGTATTGTTTCGGGGACCCTTAACTATGGCTACACCTTC.

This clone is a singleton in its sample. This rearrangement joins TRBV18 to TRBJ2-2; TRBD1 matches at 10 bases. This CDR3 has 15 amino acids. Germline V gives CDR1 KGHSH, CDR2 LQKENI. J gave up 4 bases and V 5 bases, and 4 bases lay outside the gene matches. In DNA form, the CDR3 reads TGTGCCAGCTCAGAGGGACAGGGGATCACCGGGGAGCTGTTTTTT. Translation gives CASSEGQGITGELFF.

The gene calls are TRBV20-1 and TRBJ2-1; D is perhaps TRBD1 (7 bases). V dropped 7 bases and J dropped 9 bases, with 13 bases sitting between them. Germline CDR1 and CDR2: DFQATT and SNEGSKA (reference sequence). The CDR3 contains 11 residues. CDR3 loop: CSGLGGGEQFF. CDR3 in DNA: TGCAGTGGACTAGGGGGCGGTGAGCAGTTCTTC.

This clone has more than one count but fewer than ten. CDR3 sequence reads: CASSESGLTNSPLHF. CDR3 DNA: TGTGCCAGCAGTGAGTCGGGGCTCACCAATTCACCCCTCCACTTT. This sequence joins TRBV27 and TRBJ1-6, with D possibly matching TRBD1 (5 bases). The V gene's germline CDR1 is MNHEY and CDR2 SMNVEV (reference sequence). This CDR3 region has 15 residues. V was clipped by 5 bases and J by 7 bases, with 15 bases between them.

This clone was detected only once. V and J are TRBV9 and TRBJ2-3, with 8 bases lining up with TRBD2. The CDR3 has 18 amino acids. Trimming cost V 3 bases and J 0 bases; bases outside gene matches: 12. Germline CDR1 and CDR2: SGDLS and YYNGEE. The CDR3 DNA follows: TGTGCCAGCAGCGGCCGTTTAACTAGCGGACATAGCACAGATACGCAGTATTTT. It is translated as CASSGRLTSGHSTDTQYF.

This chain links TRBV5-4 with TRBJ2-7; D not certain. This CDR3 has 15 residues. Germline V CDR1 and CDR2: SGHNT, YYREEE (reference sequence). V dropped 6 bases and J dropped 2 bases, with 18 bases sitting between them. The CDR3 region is CASTSALSSAYEQYF. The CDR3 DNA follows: TGTGCCAGCACCTCTGCACTCAGCTCGGCCTACGAGCAGTACTTC.

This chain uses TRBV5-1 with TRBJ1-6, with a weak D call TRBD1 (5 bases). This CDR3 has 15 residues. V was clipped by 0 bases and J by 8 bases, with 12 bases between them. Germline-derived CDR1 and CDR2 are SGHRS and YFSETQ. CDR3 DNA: TGCGCCAGCAGCTTGGGGCCAGGGAGGGATTCACCCCTCCACTTT. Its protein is CASSLGPGRDSPLHF.

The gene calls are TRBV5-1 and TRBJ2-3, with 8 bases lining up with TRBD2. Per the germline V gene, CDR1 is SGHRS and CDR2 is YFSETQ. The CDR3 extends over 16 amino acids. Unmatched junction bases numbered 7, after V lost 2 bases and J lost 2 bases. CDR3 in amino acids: CASSLKTGLDTDTQYF. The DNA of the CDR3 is TGCGCCAGCAGCTTAAAGACGGGACTAGACACAGATACGCAGTATTTT.

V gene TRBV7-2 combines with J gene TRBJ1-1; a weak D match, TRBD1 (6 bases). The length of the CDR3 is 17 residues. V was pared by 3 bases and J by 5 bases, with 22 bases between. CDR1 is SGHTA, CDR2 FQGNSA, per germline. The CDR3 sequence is CASSFPVRGALRTEAFF. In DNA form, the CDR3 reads TGTGCCAGCAGCTTCCCTGTCAGGGGCGCTTTAAGAACTGAAGCTTTCTTT.

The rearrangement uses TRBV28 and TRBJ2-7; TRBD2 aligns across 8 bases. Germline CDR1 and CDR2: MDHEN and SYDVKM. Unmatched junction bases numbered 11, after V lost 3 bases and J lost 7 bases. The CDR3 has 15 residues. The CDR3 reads CASSLELAGRREQYF. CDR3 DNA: TGTGCCAGCAGTTTGGAATTAGCGGGGCGAAGAGAGCAGTACTTC.

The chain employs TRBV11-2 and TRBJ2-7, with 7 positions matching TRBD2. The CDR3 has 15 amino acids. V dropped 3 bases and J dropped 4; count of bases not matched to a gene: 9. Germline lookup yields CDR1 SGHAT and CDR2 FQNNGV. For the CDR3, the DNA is TGTGCCAGCAGCTTTGCCAGCGGGGCCTCTTACGAGCAGTACTTC. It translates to CASSFASGASYEQYF.

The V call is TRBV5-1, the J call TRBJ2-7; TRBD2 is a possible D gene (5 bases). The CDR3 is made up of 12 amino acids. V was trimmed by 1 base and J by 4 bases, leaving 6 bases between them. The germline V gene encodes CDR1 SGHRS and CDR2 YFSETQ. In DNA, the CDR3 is TGCGCCAGCAGCTTGTCGGGGTACGAGCAGTACTTC. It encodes CASSLSGYEQYF.

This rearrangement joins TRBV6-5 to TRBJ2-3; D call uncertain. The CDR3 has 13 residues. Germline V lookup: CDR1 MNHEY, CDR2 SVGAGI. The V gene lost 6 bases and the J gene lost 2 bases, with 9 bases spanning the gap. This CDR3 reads CASREQITDTQYF. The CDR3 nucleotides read TGTGCCAGCAGAGAACAGATCACAGATACGCAGTATTTT.

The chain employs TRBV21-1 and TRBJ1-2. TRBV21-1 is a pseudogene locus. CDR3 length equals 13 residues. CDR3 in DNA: TGTGCCAGCAGCAAAGATCGGTGCTATGGCTACACCTTC. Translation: CASSKDRCYGYTF.

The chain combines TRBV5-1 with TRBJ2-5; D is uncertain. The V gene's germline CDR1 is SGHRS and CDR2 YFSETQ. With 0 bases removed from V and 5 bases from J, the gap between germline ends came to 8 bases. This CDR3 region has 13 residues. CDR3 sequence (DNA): TGCGCCAGCAGCTTGGAACTTTTGGAGACCCAGTACTTC. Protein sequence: CASSLELLETQYF. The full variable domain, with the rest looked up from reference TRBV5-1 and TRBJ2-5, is KAGVTQTPRYLIKTRGQQVTLSCSPISGHRSVSWYQQTPGQGLQFLFEYFSETQRNKGNFPGRFSGRQFSNSRSEMNVSTLELGDSALYLCASSLELLETQYFGPGTRLLVL.

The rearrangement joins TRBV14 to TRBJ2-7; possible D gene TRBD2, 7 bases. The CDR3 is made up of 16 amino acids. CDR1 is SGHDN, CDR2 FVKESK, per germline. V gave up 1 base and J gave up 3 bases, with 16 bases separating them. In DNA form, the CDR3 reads TGTGCCAGCAGCCAAGTGAGGGCGGGGGCAAGCTACGAGCAGTACTTC. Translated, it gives CASSQVRAGASYEQYF.

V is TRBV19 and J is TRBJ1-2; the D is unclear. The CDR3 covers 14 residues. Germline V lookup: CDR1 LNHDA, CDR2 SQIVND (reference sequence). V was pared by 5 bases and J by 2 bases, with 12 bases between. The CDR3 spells CASSPSGVNYGYTF. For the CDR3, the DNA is TGTGCCAGTAGTCCGAGCGGCGTAAACTATGGCTACACCTTC.

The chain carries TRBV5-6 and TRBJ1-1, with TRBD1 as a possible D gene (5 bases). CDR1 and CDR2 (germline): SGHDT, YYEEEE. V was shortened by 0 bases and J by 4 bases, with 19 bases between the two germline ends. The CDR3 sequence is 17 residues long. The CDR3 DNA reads TGTGCCAGCAGCTTGGCGGGGACCCCAGGCGGCATCACTGAAGCTTTCTTT. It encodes CASSLAGTPGGITEAFF.

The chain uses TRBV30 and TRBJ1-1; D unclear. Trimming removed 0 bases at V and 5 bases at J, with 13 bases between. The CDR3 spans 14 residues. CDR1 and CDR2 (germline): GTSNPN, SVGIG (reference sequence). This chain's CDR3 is CAWSVGKGSTEAFF. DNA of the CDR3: TGTGCCTGGAGTGTCGGTAAGGGTTCGACTGAAGCTTTCTTT.

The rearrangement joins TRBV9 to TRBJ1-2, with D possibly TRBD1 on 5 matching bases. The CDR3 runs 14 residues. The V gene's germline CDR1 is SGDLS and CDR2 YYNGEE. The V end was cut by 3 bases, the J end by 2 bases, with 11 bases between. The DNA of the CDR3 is TGTGCCAGCAGCGCCTGGGGACGGAACTATGGCTACACCTTC. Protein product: CASSAWGRNYGYTF.

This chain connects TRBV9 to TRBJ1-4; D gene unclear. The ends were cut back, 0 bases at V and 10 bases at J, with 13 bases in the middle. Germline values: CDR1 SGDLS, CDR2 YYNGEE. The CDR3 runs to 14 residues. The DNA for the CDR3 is TGTGCCAGCAGCGTAGATATCAAAGGTGGAAAACTGTTTTTT. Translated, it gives CASSVDIKGGKLFF.

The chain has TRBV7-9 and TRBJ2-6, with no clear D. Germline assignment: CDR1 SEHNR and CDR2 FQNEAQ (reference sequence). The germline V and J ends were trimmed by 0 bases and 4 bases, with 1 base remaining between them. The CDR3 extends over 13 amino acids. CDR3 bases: TGTGCCAGCAGCTTAGCCGGGGCCAACGTCCTGACTTTC. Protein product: CASSLAGANVLTF.

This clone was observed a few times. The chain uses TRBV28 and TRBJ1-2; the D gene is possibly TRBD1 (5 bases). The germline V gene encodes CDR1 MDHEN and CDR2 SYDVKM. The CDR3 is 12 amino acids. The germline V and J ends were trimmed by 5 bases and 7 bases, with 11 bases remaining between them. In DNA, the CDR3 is TGTGCCAGCAGTCCCAGGGATCGTGGCTACACCTTC. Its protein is CASSPRDRGYTF.